A selection of T cell receptor beta chains follows, all from one sample in a study of CD8 T cells in Susac syndrome. TCRdb called the immunoSEQ multiplex PCR reads again in MiXCR, with one record for every CDR3 protein. The sample records about 210,000 distinct CDR3 sequences, approximately 94% being singletons. Specimen: CD4+ T cells from PBMCs. The source of these receptors is a human donor in good health. The CDR3 runs from the conserved cysteine through the conserved F or W. The order of the fields is V gene, CDR3 protein.

TRBV28,CASSPPGTPTYEQYF
TRBV3-1,CASSLNGGEETQYF
TRBV20-1,CSARGVSGGTSGTGELFF
TRBV3-1,CASSQSRGTSEKTQYF
TRBV11-2,CASAINPTGELFF
TRBV30,CAWSAWGYNEQFF
TRBV28,CASSLGTLNYGYTF
TRBV5-4,CASSLWGRVGTNVLTF
TRBV7-3,CASSLNHNSGNTIYF
TRBV19,CASSILTGGATGPQHF
TRBV18,CASSPRPPPNYGYTF
TRBV7-9,CASRSSGAADTQYF
TRBV27,CASSLSAGFSSPLHF
TRBV28,CASSLAGGAGETQYF
TRBV6-5,CASSYSMDRGYGYTF